This section outlines one T cell receptor beta chain sequence together with its context. Its antigen target is currently unknown. Base qualities were left out, and no much larger clone turns up one base away. Including the terminal cysteine and phenylalanine, the CDR3 comprises 18 residues. Only the CDR3 portion is preserved as DNA: 54 bases, with reading frame beginning at the first base. The V and J ends are trimmed by 5 bases and 0 bases, leaving 17 bases between them. Based on the germline V gene, the CDR1 and CDR2 sequences are MNHEY and SVGEGT. TCRbeta-specific cDNA was reverse-transcribed from 500 ng total RNA using a constant-region primer and ProtoScript II reverse transcriptase. TCRbeta libraries were built with three nested multiplex PCR rounds, a slightly modified ARM-PCR procedure. Each of the first two PCR rounds ran for 9 to 10 cycles using multiplex TRBV1-TRBV30 forward primers together with a Cbeta reverse primer. A final 25-cycle PCR with Deep VentR polymerase added sample barcodes and Illumina adapters. Amplicons of 200-500 bp were gel-purified with a QIAquick gel extraction kit before sequencing. TCRbeta amplicons were sequenced on an Illumina HiSeq 2500 with 250-bp paired-end reads. Turning to the authors' computational methods: Quality trimming of reads was performed with Trimmomatic v0.33, and paired reads were merged with FLASH v1.2.11 so that full CDR3 sequences could be recovered. V, D and J germline segments were assigned to the rearranged TCRbeta sequences using MiGEC v1.2.1b. Clonotype statistics and Shannon-Wiener diversity indices were calculated with VDJtools v1.0.0. To cut down on sampling bias, every analysis after diversity analysis relied on just the 250 most abundant clonotypes from each sample. TCRdb applied fastp at Q25 and MiXCR to the public reads, then kept only in-frame beta chains. When rows share a CDR3 protein, they turn into one entry using the most common DNA and genes. It is TCRdb's table, rather than the study itself, that gives the V and J calls and clone size. The table for this sample lists 80,000 or so distinct CDR3 sequences; approximately 62% of them were counted only once. The ten most abundant clones make up roughly 25% of the sample.

The data originate from a study of tumor-infiltrating lymphocytes in primary liver carcinoma (dated by TCRdb to about 2017). Concerning the study at large: Of the five patients (three men and two women, aged 30 to 69 years), four had hepatocellular carcinoma and one had combined HCC and intrahepatic cholangiocarcinoma. The five patients had tumors staged T1-T3 N0M0, with maximum diameters ranging from about 4 to 11 cm. Across five regions of each liver tumor, along with adjacent normal tissue and blood, the study brought together TCRbeta repertoire sequencing, expression microarrays and whole-exome sequencing. Repertoires from technical replicates were highly reproducible, with mean shared-clone rates approximately 0.92 and correlation coefficients above 0.98. TCRbeta repertoire sequencing covered 35 specimens from 5 patients: around 25 tumor regions, 5 adjacent noncancerous liver tissues and 5 peripheral blood samples. Each sample produced about 3.5 to 8 million productive TCRbeta reads, and read depth showed no significant difference between tissue types.

Without any cell sorting, total RNA and DNA were co-extracted from about 20-30 mg of bulk tissue using the AllPrep DNA/RNA mini kit. Surgical resection was performed in China between late 2015 and early 2016 on a few patients with histopathologically diagnosed primary liver carcinoma. At the time of sampling, the patients were treatment-naive and had chronic HBV infection. Fresh tumor and adjacent tissue pieces were bisected; one half was stored in RNAlater at -80°C, the other sent for histology. What the work shows at the level of the full study, not this receptor alone: Since the samples were bulk and unsorted, there was no way to compare CD4+ and CD8+ T cell repertoires. Consistent with antigen-driven expansion, pairs of tumor regions showed higher repertoire overlap (mean around 36%) than either tumor-adjacent pairs (about 17%) or tumor-blood pairs (roughly 15%). The top 250 clones made up a significantly larger repertoire fraction in tumors than in blood (p = 0.039). With just four or five patients in the study, the authors point out that the findings should be validated in a larger study. Because only the TCR beta chain was sequenced and unpaired alpha chains were not captured, true repertoire diversity is likely underestimated.

Sequencing used tumor-adjacent normal liver tissue. The V and J segments used are TRBV6-2 or TRBV6-3 and TRBJ2-6; tentative D gene TRBD1, with 6 bases matching. The source of this sequence is a man aged 40-55 years with primary liver carcinoma and hepatitis B virus infection. CDR3 reads: CASSLTGSSSSGANVLTF. The DNA is as follows: TGTGCCAGCAGTCTTACAGGGTCTTCCTCCTCTGGGGCCAACGTCCTGACTTTC.